The next 28 T cell receptor beta chains were all read from a single sample in a study. Treg sorting used a CD4+CD25+CD127-/low gate. TCRdb used MiXCR to reprocess the 5' RACE reads, holding one entry per CDR3 protein. The table shows tens of thousands of distinct CDR3 sequences, with roughly a fifth occurring only once. What was sequenced was Tregs sorted from blood. These receptors were collected from a female donor with breast cancer.

V is TRBV20-1 and J is TRBJ2-3; 8 bases fit TRBD2. Germline V gives CDR1 DFQATT, CDR2 SNEGSKA (reference sequence). The CDR3 runs 14 residues. Germline trimming cut 3 bases from V and 7 bases from J; bases unmatched to any gene: 9. The CDR3 is CSASELAEINTQYF. The CDR3 bases are TGCAGTGCTAGCGAACTAGCGGAGATCAATACGCAGTATTTT.

The chain links TRBV7-8 to TRBJ2-7; 15 bases map to TRBD2. This CDR3 contains 18 residues. The junction had 9 bases not matched to a gene; V was cut back by 5 bases and J by 1 base. Germline loops: CDR1 SGHVS, CDR2 FQNEAQ. The CDR3 reads CASSTYRGTSGGSYEQYF. The CDR3 DNA sequence: TGTGCCAGCAGCACCTACAGGGGGACTAGCGGGGGGTCCTACGAGCAGTACTTC.

Note on this clonotype: It may be a read error: a sequence one base away is much more abundant. CDR3 in DNA: TGTGCCGGCAGCCAAGCAGCTACGGAACCCCTGGATTTT. It codes for CAGSQAATEPLDF. This rearrangement joins TRBV4-2 to TRBJ1-5, with no clear D. Germline CDR1 and CDR2: LGHNA and YNFKEQ. This CDR3 spans 13 amino acids.

This clonotype was counted between two and nine times. This chain connects TRBV20-1 to TRBJ2-7; D possibly corresponds to TRBD1 (5 bases). V was trimmed by 7 bases and J by 6 bases, leaving 19 bases between them. The V gene's germline CDR1 is DFQATT and CDR2 SNEGSKA (reference sequence). CDR3 length: 13 residues. CDR3 region: CSVRGKGYFEQYF. CDR3 sequence (DNA): TGCAGTGTTCGAGGAAAGGGGTATTTCGAGCAGTACTTC.

In its sample, this clonotype was seen many times. The chain is built from TRBV4-1 and TRBJ2-2; D is unclear. The germline CDR1 and CDR2 sequences are MGHRA and YSYEKL. The CDR3 contains 14 residues. With 6 bases removed from V and 4 bases from J, the gap between germline ends came to 12 bases. The CDR3 DNA follows: TGCGCCAGCAGGGGCCTGGTTTCCACCGGGGAGCTGTTTTTT. Protein sequence: CASRGLVSTGELFF.

This clonotype appeared many times. The chain joins TRBV29-1 to TRBJ2-1; 11 positions match TRBD1. The V and J ends lost 6 bases and 3 bases, in that order; junction bases with no gene match: 1. The germline V gene has CDR1 SQVTM and CDR2 ANQGSEA. This CDR3 comprises 13 residues. CDR3 coding DNA: TGCAGCGTGGGGACAGGGGGCTACAATGAGCAGTTCTTC. This gives the protein CSVGTGGYNEQFF.

The gene calls are TRBV15 and TRBJ2-3, with D perhaps TRBD2 (6 bases). Germline lookup yields CDR1 LNHNV and CDR2 YYDKDF (reference sequence). V lost 3 bases to trimming and J lost 2 bases, with 12 bases between them. The CDR3 extends over 15 amino acids. The CDR3 spells CATSSGRGYTDTQYF. The CDR3 nucleotides are TGTGCCACCAGCAGCGGGCGGGGCTACACAGATACGCAGTATTTT.

V gene TRBV2 combines with J gene TRBJ2-7; TRBD1 aligns across 7 bases. The CDR3 has 16 residues. The J segment lost 3 bases and the V segment lost 6 bases, leaving 14 bases of the junction unmatched. The germline V gene has CDR1 SNHLY and CDR2 FYNNEI. The CDR3 coding sequence is TGTGCCAGCAGCCAAAAGGGGGCTACACCTATCTACGAGCAGTACTTC. Its translation is CASSQKGATPIYEQYF.

Concerning this clonotype itself: A clone one base away is much larger, so this may be a read error. The CDR3 coding sequence is TGCGCCGGCAGCTTCCGGACAGGGTCCCCAGATACGCAGTATTTT. It codes for CAGSFRTGSPDTQYF. The gene calls are TRBV5-1 and TRBJ2-3; 8 nucleotides agree with TRBD1. This CDR3 region has 15 residues. Per germline, CDR1 SGHRS and CDR2 YFSETQ.

The table lists this clonotype with many counts. The V gene is TRBV5-1, the J gene TRBJ1-1; the D is unclear. V lost 1 base to trimming and J lost 6 bases, with 4 bases between them. This CDR3 has 11 residues. The germline V gene has CDR1 SGHRS and CDR2 YFSETQ. The CDR3 spells CASSLSSEAFF. The CDR3 DNA reads TGCGCCAGCAGCTTGTCGTCTGAAGCTTTCTTT.

This clonotype was found a few times. The genes are TRBV6-5 and TRBJ1-2; D uncertain. This CDR3 region has 12 residues. Germline V gives CDR1 MNHEY, CDR2 SVGAGI. Trimming removed 5 bases from V and 3 bases from J, with 7 bases in between. The CDR3 reads CASSRRDYGYTF. The DNA of the CDR3 is TGTGCCAGCAGTCGACGGGACTATGGCTACACCTTC.

This clonotype has ten or more counts. The V gene is TRBV12-3 or TRBV12-4, the J gene TRBJ1-2; D uncertain. The CDR3 runs to 12 residues. The germline V and J ends were trimmed by 3 bases and 4 bases, with 6 bases remaining between them. As DNA, the CDR3 is TGTGCCAGCAGTTTGATCGGCTATGGCTACACCTTC. This translates into CASSLIGYGYTF.

This clonotype is judged medium-sized. The rearrangement links TRBV29-1 to TRBJ1-2; D call uncertain. The CDR3 has 11 residues. Looked up from germline, CDR1 is SQVTM and CDR2 is ANQGSEA. The V end was cut by 3 bases, the J end by 2 bases, with 4 bases between. CDR3 in amino acids: CSVEDNYGYTF. The CDR3 DNA reads TGCAGCGTTGAGGACAACTATGGCTACACCTTC.

This clonotype was detected a few times. Relative to the germline gene, one junction end is altered; a read error may explain this. The chain uses TRBV27 and TRBJ2-1, with D possibly being TRBD2 (6 bases). Per germline, CDR1 MNHEY and CDR2 SMNVEV (reference sequence). This CDR3 is 15 amino acids long. CDR3 region: CACSMGGSSYNEQFF. The CDR3 DNA reads TGTGCCTGCAGCATGGGGGGTAGCTCCTACAATGAGCAGTTCTTC.

Worth noting for this clonotype: This may arise from a read error, as a much more abundant clone is one base away. CDR3 region: CAGSYSMGAGEQYF. The CDR3 DNA follows: TGTGCCGGCAGTTACTCGATGGGGGCTGGCGAGCAGTACTTC. The chain is built from TRBV6-5 and TRBJ2-7, with D maybe TRBD1 (6 bases). In germline, CDR1 is MNHEY, CDR2 SVGAGI. This CDR3 is 14 amino acids long.

The chain employs TRBV9 and TRBJ2-7; TRBD2 matches 12 bases. The V segment lost 3 bases and the J segment 6 bases; nucleotides outside the gene matches: 1. The CDR3 runs to 13 residues. Germline lookup yields CDR1 SGDLS and CDR2 YYNGEE. CDR3 region: CASSGTSGTEQYF. CDR3 sequence (DNA): TGTGCCAGCAGCGGGACTAGCGGGACCGAGCAGTACTTC. Full variable domain (rest looked up from reference TRBV9 and TRBJ2-7): DSGVTQTPKHLITATGQRVTLRCSPRSGDLSVYWYQQSLDQGLQFLIQYYNGEERAKGNILERFSAQQFPDLHSELNLSSLELGDSALYFCASSGTSGTEQYFGPGTRLTVT.

This chain links TRBV12-3 or TRBV12-4 with TRBJ1-4, with D uncertain. The CDR3 sequence is 12 residues long. Trimming left V 8 bases short and J 8 bases short, with 12 bases between. This CDR3 reads CASGPFREKLFF. Here the CDR3 DNA reads TGTGCCAGCGGCCCTTTCCGGGAAAAACTGTTTTTT.

The V gene is TRBV7-3, the J gene TRBJ2-1; 11 bases fit TRBD2. Trimming took 5 bases from V and 8 from J; bases not matched to a gene: 5. CDR1 SGHTA and CDR2 FQGTGA come from the germline V gene. This CDR3 is 14 amino acids long. This CDR3 is CASSHTSGSDEQFF. In DNA, the CDR3 is TGTGCCAGCAGCCACACTAGCGGGAGTGATGAGCAGTTCTTC.

This clonotype was detected only a few times. This chain joins TRBV28 and TRBJ2-2; TRBD1 aligns across 7 bases. The CDR3 spans 16 residues. CDR1 and CDR2 (germline): MDHEN, SYDVKM. Trimming took 1 base from V and 7 from J; bases not matched to a gene: 9. The CDR3 sequence is CASSLLEGATIGELFF. CDR3 bases: TGTGCCAGCAGTTTATTAGAGGGGGCAACGATCGGGGAGCTGTTTTTT.

There are many counts of this clonotype. The V gene is TRBV27, the J gene TRBJ1-3; 9 bases align to TRBD1. The CDR3 is 15 amino acids. CDR1 is MNHEY, CDR2 SMNVEV, per germline (reference sequence). V lost 5 bases to trimming and J lost 2 bases; unmatched junction nucleotides: 4. DNA for the CDR3: TGTGCCAGCAGTATGGACAGGGGAACTGGAAACACCATATATTTT. Translating gives CASSMDRGTGNTIYF.

The chain is built from TRBV7-6 and TRBJ1-3; D ambiguous. The V end lost 6 bases, the J end lost 0 bases, and 15 bases lay between the germline ends. The CDR3 contains 16 residues. The germline gives CDR1 SGHVS, CDR2 FNYEAQ. This CDR3 reads CASSPGWQVSGNTIYF. In DNA, the CDR3 is TGTGCCAGCAGTCCCGGATGGCAAGTCTCTGGAAACACCATATATTTT.

With regard to this clonotype: A read error may be the cause here, since a much bigger clone is one base away. The chain has TRBV7-2 and TRBJ2-3, with D possibly being TRBD2 (5 bases). V was shortened by 3 bases and J by 2 bases, with 9 bases between the two germline ends. CDR1 SGHTA and CDR2 FQGNSA come from the germline V gene. CDR3 length equals 14 residues. The CDR3 DNA reads TGTACCAGCAGCTTTTGGGGAGTCACAGATACGCAGTATTTT. Translation gives CTSSFWGVTDTQYF.

This clonotype was recorded a few times. J is TRBJ2-1 and V is TRBV6-5; D may be TRBD1 (5 bases). The CDR3 has 14 residues. CDR1 MNHEY and CDR2 SVGAGI come from the germline V gene. Trimming took 6 bases from V and 2 from J, leaving 11 bases between them. CDR3 coding DNA: TGTGCCAGCAGGCACGACAGCACCTACAATGAGCAGTTCTTC. This codes for CASRHDSTYNEQFF.

This sequence joins TRBV28 and TRBJ2-4; 10 nucleotides match TRBD2. The germline V gene encodes CDR1 MDHEN and CDR2 SYDVKM. J gave up 0 bases and V 10 bases, and 12 bases lay outside the gene matches. The CDR3 contains 17 residues. The CDR3 DNA reads as TGTGCCACTTTGGGGCTAGCGGGGGCTCTAGCCAAAAACATTCAGTACTTC. Protein sequence: CATLGLAGALAKNIQYF.

The gene calls are TRBV5-6 and TRBJ2-7; D is perhaps TRBD2 (6 bases). CDR1 and CDR2 from the germline V gene are SGHDT and YYEEEE. Trimming removed 0 bases at V and 3 bases at J, with 22 bases between. The CDR3 is 18 amino acids. The CDR3 DNA reads TGTGCCAGCAGCTTGGGACTGATAGCGGCCACGGGGATCTACGAGCAGTACTTC. It yields the protein CASSLGLIAATGIYEQYF.

This clonotype is judged medium-sized (0.01 to 0.1%). V is TRBV6-6 and J is TRBJ1-5; D might be TRBD1 (6 bases). The germline V gene encodes CDR1 MNHNY and CDR2 SVGAGI (reference sequence). The CDR3 runs 15 residues. Trimming pared 5 bases from V and 4 bases from J, leaving 15 bases between. The CDR3 nucleotides are TGTGCCAGCAGTAAACAGGGACCTGGGAATCAGCCCCAGCATTTT. As protein: CASSKQGPGNQPQHF.

The table lists this clonotype with a few counts. The rearrangement uses TRBV7-6 and TRBJ2-3; the D gene is possibly TRBD2 (5 bases). The CDR3 runs 15 residues. V was cut by 1 base and J by 0 bases, with 8 bases left in between. Looked up from germline, CDR1 is SGHVS and CDR2 is FNYEAQ. The CDR3 DNA sequence: TGTGCCAGCAGCTTAGAGGGCGGGAGCACAGATACGCAGTATTTT. Amino acids: CASSLEGGSTDTQYF.

J is TRBJ2-7 and V is TRBV28; D may match TRBD1 or TRBD2 (5 bases each). Trimming removed 4 bases at V and 3 bases at J, with 19 bases between. CDR3 length: 16 residues. Germline lookup yields CDR1 MDHEN and CDR2 SYDVKM. The CDR3 DNA is TGTGCCAGCAGTTCGGGGCCAAGGGACGGACTCTACGAGCAGTACTTC. It encodes CASSSGPRDGLYEQYF.